This T cell receptor beta chain was profiled in a study of shared clonotypes between healthy human individuals. Overall study: Per-donor plates numbered three CD4 naive, three CD4 memory, two CD8 naive and one CD8 memory. The study, taken as a whole, reports: All-four-donor shared clonotypes had higher generation probabilities than non-shared clonotypes did. Sorted-subset sequencing, rarefaction showed, was incomplete despite large depth.

This CDR3 is built from 12 residues. V was clipped by 7 bases and J by 0 bases, with 4 bases between them. The germline CDR1 and CDR2 sequences are MDHEN and SYDVKM. A few counts support this clone. Its antigen is not identified. The same CDR3 can be traced to other DNA sequences in this sample. This table comes from immunoSEQ multiplex PCR, and its TCRdb copy is limited to in-frame clones, with some not included. Of 600,000 to 750,000 clones detected, 55% to 80% appear once; the ten largest clones hold 1.8%. Nashville, Tennessee was home to all donors, each a Caucasian adult. This sequence joins TRBV28 and TRBJ1-5, with unresolved D. This sequence originates from a woman in her 30s in good health. Sequenced sample: memory CD4+ T cells sorted from blood. Subset defined: CD45RA-negative fraction. CDR3 DNA sequence: TGTGCCAGCACGGATAGCAATCAGCCCCAGCATTTT. Protein product: CASTDSNQPQHF.